These T cell receptor beta chains were read from a single sample in a study of shared clonotypes between healthy human individuals. Libraries were prepared by immunoSEQ multiplex PCR; TCRdb keeps only in-frame clonotypes and omits some of them. Of roughly 810,000 clones listed, 96% were seen once; the top ten hold about 0.25%. The sequencing sample was made of naive CD8+ T cells sorted from blood. These TCRs come from a man under 40 in good health. Both conserved end residues are part of each CDR3. Each record gives: J gene, D gene, V gene, clone size, CDR3 protein, CDR3 DNA. D genes are given only for firm matches. A row's size may be missing; if present it is once, few, many or a size class.

j_call: TRBJ2-2; d_call: -; v_call: TRBV27; clone_size: -; cdr3_aa: CASSFSGTGELFF; cdr3_nt: TGTGCCAGCAGTTTTAGCGGTACCGGGGAGCTGTTTTTT
j_call: TRBJ2-1; d_call: TRBD2; v_call: TRBV29-1; clone_size: -; cdr3_aa: CSVYPGLADNEQFF; cdr3_nt: TGCAGCGTTTACCCGGGACTAGCGGACAATGAGCAGTTCTTC
j_call: TRBJ2-7; d_call: TRBD1; v_call: TRBV13; clone_size: -; cdr3_aa: CASTNAGQGTYEQYF; cdr3_nt: TGTGCCAGCACCAACGCTGGACAGGGTACCTACGAGCAGTACTTC
j_call: TRBJ2-7; d_call: -; v_call: TRBV2; clone_size: -; cdr3_aa: CATIDRKVSYEQYF; cdr3_nt: TGTGCCACTATAGATCGGAAGGTTTCCTACGAGCAGTACTTC
j_call: TRBJ2-7; d_call: -; v_call: TRBV7-9; clone_size: -; cdr3_aa: CASSSGTPTYEQYF; cdr3_nt: TGTGCCAGCAGCTCCGGGACTCCAACCTACGAGCAGTACTTC
j_call: TRBJ1-1; d_call: -; v_call: TRBV7-6; clone_size: -; cdr3_aa: CASSLTESMNTEAFF; cdr3_nt: TGTGCCAGCAGCTTAACGGAGAGCATGAACACTGAAGCTTTCTTT
j_call: TRBJ2-6; d_call: -; v_call: TRBV28; clone_size: -; cdr3_aa: CAIAMASDVLTF; cdr3_nt: TGTGCCATCGCGATGGCCAGCGACGTCCTGACTTTC
j_call: TRBJ2-7; d_call: TRBD2; v_call: TRBV4-1; clone_size: -; cdr3_aa: CASSQALAGRYDEQYF; cdr3_nt: TGCGCCAGCAGCCAAGCACTAGCGGGACGTTACGACGAGCAGTACTTC
j_call: TRBJ2-1; d_call: TRBD2; v_call: TRBV9; clone_size: -; cdr3_aa: CASSGTAGTSGYEQFF; cdr3_nt: TGTGCCAGCAGCGGGACTGCCGGGACTAGCGGTTATGAGCAGTTCTTC
j_call: TRBJ2-7; d_call: TRBD1; v_call: TRBV19; clone_size: -; cdr3_aa: CASSIGDRALYEQYF; cdr3_nt: TGTGCCAGTAGTATCGGGGACAGGGCTCTATACGAGCAGTACTTC
j_call: TRBJ2-7; d_call: -; v_call: TRBV28; clone_size: -; cdr3_aa: CASSSTTGSYEQYF; cdr3_nt: TGTGCCAGCAGTTCGACGACAGGATCATACGAGCAGTACTTC
j_call: TRBJ1-3; d_call: -; v_call: TRBV4-1; clone_size: -; cdr3_aa: CASSLHPSVSGNTIYF; cdr3_nt: TGCGCCAGCAGCCTACATCCGTCGGTTTCTGGAAACACCATATATTTT
j_call: TRBJ2-1; d_call: -; v_call: TRBV7-9; clone_size: -; cdr3_aa: CASSLVATDNEQFF; cdr3_nt: TGTGCCAGCAGCTTAGTTGCGACCGACAATGAGCAGTTCTTC
j_call: TRBJ1-2; d_call: -; v_call: TRBV30; clone_size: -; cdr3_aa: CAWSVGTSYGYTF; cdr3_nt: TGTGCCTGGAGTGTAGGGACCTCCTATGGCTACACCTTC
j_call: TRBJ1-1; d_call: -; v_call: TRBV5-5; clone_size: -; cdr3_aa: CASSLVGAENTEAFF; cdr3_nt: TGTGCCAGCAGCTTGGTTGGGGCAGAGAACACTGAAGCTTTCTTT
j_call: TRBJ2-3; d_call: -; v_call: TRBV7-9; clone_size: -; cdr3_aa: CASSPTDTQYF; cdr3_nt: TGTGCCAGCAGCCCCACAGATACGCAGTATTTT
j_call: TRBJ2-1; d_call: -; v_call: TRBV4-2; clone_size: -; cdr3_aa: CASSQPKTGPSSHEQFF; cdr3_nt: TGTGCCAGCAGCCAACCCAAAACGGGACCCAGCTCCCATGAGCAGTTCTTC
j_call: TRBJ2-7; d_call: TRBD1; v_call: TRBV7-9; clone_size: -; cdr3_aa: CASSPSGQGPYEQYF; cdr3_nt: TGTGCCAGCAGCCCATCGGGACAGGGTCCCTACGAGCAGTACTTC
j_call: TRBJ2-1; d_call: TRBD2; v_call: TRBV27; clone_size: once; cdr3_aa: CASSLLAGDQFF; cdr3_nt: TGTGCCAGCAGTTTACTCGCGGGAGATCAGTTCTTC
j_call: TRBJ2-1; d_call: -; v_call: TRBV5-1; clone_size: -; cdr3_aa: CASSLVAIPGLTYNEQFF; cdr3_nt: TGCGCCAGCAGCTTGGTAGCCATCCCGGGATTAACCTACAATGAGCAGTTCTTC
j_call: TRBJ2-1; d_call: -; v_call: TRBV6-1; clone_size: -; cdr3_aa: CASTLPSSYNEQFF; cdr3_nt: TGTGCCAGCACCCTTCCGAGCTCCTACAATGAGCAGTTCTTC
j_call: TRBJ2-7; d_call: -; v_call: TRBV4-2; clone_size: -; cdr3_aa: CASSPQGMYEQYF; cdr3_nt: TGTGCCAGCAGCCCTCAGGGTATGTACGAGCAGTACTTC
j_call: TRBJ2-7; d_call: -; v_call: TRBV10-3; clone_size: -; cdr3_aa: CAISEIGGLGYEQYF; cdr3_nt: TGTGCCATCAGTGAGATTGGAGGATTGGGCTACGAGCAGTACTTC
j_call: TRBJ2-7; d_call: -; v_call: TRBV4-3; clone_size: -; cdr3_aa: CASSSWRGYEQYF; cdr3_nt: TGCGCCAGCAGTTCATGGAGGGGCTACGAGCAGTACTTC
j_call: TRBJ2-1; d_call: TRBD2; v_call: TRBV2; clone_size: few; cdr3_aa: CARGLADNEQFF; cdr3_nt: TGTGCCAGGGGACTAGCGGACAATGAGCAGTTCTTC
j_call: TRBJ2-1; d_call: -; v_call: TRBV29-1; clone_size: -; cdr3_aa: CSARGFKGDNEQFF; cdr3_nt: TGCAGCGCCCGCGGGTTTAAGGGAGACAATGAGCAGTTCTTC
j_call: TRBJ2-7; d_call: -; v_call: TRBV28; clone_size: -; cdr3_aa: CASSLAGSYEQYF; cdr3_nt: TGTGCCAGCAGTCTGGCGGGGTCCTACGAGCAGTACTTC
j_call: TRBJ2-3; d_call: -; v_call: TRBV9; clone_size: -; cdr3_aa: CASSVPGGASTDTQYF; cdr3_nt: TGTGCCAGCAGCGTACCGGGCGGGGCAAGCACAGATACGCAGTATTTT
j_call: TRBJ2-7; d_call: TRBD1; v_call: TRBV29-1; clone_size: -; cdr3_aa: CSVEVGTATYEQYF; cdr3_nt: TGCAGCGTTGAAGTTGGGACAGCTACCTACGAGCAGTACTTC
j_call: TRBJ2-7; d_call: TRBD2; v_call: TRBV29-1; clone_size: -; cdr3_aa: CSVEEVGEGIIYEQYF; cdr3_nt: TGCAGCGTTGAAGAGGTAGGGGAGGGTATTATCTACGAGCAGTACTTC
j_call: TRBJ2-3; d_call: -; v_call: TRBV6-5; clone_size: -; cdr3_aa: CASSSYPQQTDTQYF; cdr3_nt: TGTGCCAGCAGTTCCTACCCCCAACAGACAGATACGCAGTATTTT
j_call: TRBJ2-4; d_call: TRBD2; v_call: TRBV6-1; clone_size: -; cdr3_aa: CASSPTSGMKNIQYF; cdr3_nt: TGTGCCAGCAGCCCGACTAGCGGTATGAAAAACATTCAGTACTTC
j_call: TRBJ2-4; d_call: -; v_call: TRBV11-2; clone_size: -; cdr3_aa: CASSLEPYGAKNIQYF; cdr3_nt: TGTGCCAGCAGCTTAGAACCCTACGGGGCCAAAAACATTCAGTACTTC
j_call: TRBJ1-1; d_call: -; v_call: TRBV27; clone_size: -; cdr3_aa: CASAPDPNNTEAFF; cdr3_nt: TGTGCCAGCGCCCCCGACCCGAATAACACTGAAGCTTTCTTT
j_call: TRBJ2-3; d_call: -; v_call: TRBV19; clone_size: -; cdr3_aa: CARKPQTRTSTDTQYF; cdr3_nt: TGTGCCAGAAAACCTCAGACAAGAACTAGCACAGATACGCAGTATTTT
j_call: TRBJ2-1; d_call: -; v_call: TRBV7-9; clone_size: -; cdr3_aa: CASSPSASYNEQFF; cdr3_nt: TGTGCCAGCAGCCCCTCAGCTTCCTACAATGAGCAGTTCTTC
j_call: TRBJ2-7; d_call: -; v_call: TRBV9; clone_size: -; cdr3_aa: CASSVGPGSYEQYF; cdr3_nt: TGTGCCAGCAGCGTAGGCCCCGGGTCCTACGAGCAGTACTTC
j_call: TRBJ2-1; d_call: -; v_call: TRBV11-3; clone_size: -; cdr3_aa: CASSLTRTLGSYNEQFF; cdr3_nt: TGTGCCAGCAGCTTAACTAGGACATTAGGGTCCTACAATGAGCAGTTCTTC
j_call: TRBJ2-7; d_call: -; v_call: TRBV10-1; clone_size: -; cdr3_aa: CASSDHYEQYF; cdr3_nt: TGCGCCAGCAGTGACCATTACGAGCAGTACTTC
j_call: TRBJ1-2; d_call: -; v_call: TRBV16; clone_size: -; cdr3_aa: CASSQPDRTLSNYGYTF; cdr3_nt: TGTGCCAGCAGCCAACCCGACAGGACCTTGAGCAACTATGGCTACACCTTC
j_call: TRBJ2-1; d_call: TRBD2; v_call: TRBV7-2; clone_size: -; cdr3_aa: CASSLAGLASGYNEQFF; cdr3_nt: TGTGCCAGCAGCTTAGCTGGGTTGGCTAGCGGGTACAATGAGCAGTTCTTC
j_call: TRBJ1-4; d_call: TRBD1; v_call: TRBV9; clone_size: -; cdr3_aa: CASSVGDRGTNEKLFF; cdr3_nt: TGTGCCAGCAGCGTAGGGGACAGGGGAACTAATGAAAAACTGTTTTTT
j_call: TRBJ1-4; d_call: -; v_call: TRBV9; clone_size: -; cdr3_aa: CASSGTPTNEKLFF; cdr3_nt: TGTGCCAGCAGCGGGACACCAACTAATGAAAAACTGTTTTTT
j_call: TRBJ2-1; d_call: TRBD2; v_call: TRBV5-5; clone_size: -; cdr3_aa: CASSLRTSDRNEQFF; cdr3_nt: TGTGCCAGCAGCTTGCGGACTAGCGATCGCAATGAGCAGTTCTTC
j_call: TRBJ1-1; d_call: -; v_call: TRBV15; clone_size: -; cdr3_aa: CATSSLNTEAFF; cdr3_nt: TGTGCCACCAGCTCACTGAACACTGAAGCTTTCTTT
j_call: TRBJ2-7; d_call: -; v_call: TRBV5-5; clone_size: once; cdr3_aa: CASLGTFYEQYF; cdr3_nt: TGTGCCAGCCTCGGGACATTCTACGAGCAGTACTTC
j_call: TRBJ1-2; d_call: -; v_call: TRBV6-1; clone_size: -; cdr3_aa: CASSAEGPFNYGYTF; cdr3_nt: TGTGCCAGCAGTGCGGAAGGGCCTTTTAACTATGGCTACACCTTC
j_call: TRBJ2-7; d_call: -; v_call: TRBV2; clone_size: -; cdr3_aa: CASRGADYEQYF; cdr3_nt: TGTGCCAGCAGGGGGGCAGACTACGAGCAGTACTTC
j_call: TRBJ1-5; d_call: TRBD1; v_call: TRBV7-8; clone_size: -; cdr3_aa: CASSPRQGGQPQHF; cdr3_nt: TGTGCCAGCAGCCCGAGACAGGGCGGGCAGCCCCAGCATTTT
j_call: TRBJ1-5; d_call: -; v_call: TRBV7-9; clone_size: -; cdr3_aa: CASSFAPPQPQHF; cdr3_nt: TGTGCCAGCAGCTTCGCGCCTCCTCAGCCCCAGCATTTT